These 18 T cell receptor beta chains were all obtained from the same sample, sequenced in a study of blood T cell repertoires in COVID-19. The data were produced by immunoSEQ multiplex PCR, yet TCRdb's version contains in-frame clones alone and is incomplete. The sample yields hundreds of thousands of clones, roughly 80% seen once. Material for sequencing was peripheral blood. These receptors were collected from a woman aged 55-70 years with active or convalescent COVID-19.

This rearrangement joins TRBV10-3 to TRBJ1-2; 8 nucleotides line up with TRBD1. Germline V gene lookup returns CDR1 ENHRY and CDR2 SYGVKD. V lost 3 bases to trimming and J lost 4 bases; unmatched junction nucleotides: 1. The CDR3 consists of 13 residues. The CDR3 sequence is CAISDGTGYGYTF. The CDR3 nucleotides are TGTGCCATCAGTGACGGGACAGGCTATGGCTACACCTTC.

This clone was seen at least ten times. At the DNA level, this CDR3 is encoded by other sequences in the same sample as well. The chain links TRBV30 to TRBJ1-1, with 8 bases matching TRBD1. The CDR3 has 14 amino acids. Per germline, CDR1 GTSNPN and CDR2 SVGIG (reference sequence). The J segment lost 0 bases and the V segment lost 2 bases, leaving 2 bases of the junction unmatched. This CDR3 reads CAWSRTGLNTEAFF. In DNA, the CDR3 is TGTGCCTGGAGTCGGACAGGGTTGAACACTGAAGCTTTCTTT. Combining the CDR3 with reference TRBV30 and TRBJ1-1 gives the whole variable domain SQTIHQWPATLVQPVGSPLSLECTVEGTSNPNLYWYRQAAGRGLQLLFYSVGIGQISSEVPQNLSASRPQDRQFILSSKKLLLSDSGFYLCAWSRTGLNTEAFFGQGTRLTVV.

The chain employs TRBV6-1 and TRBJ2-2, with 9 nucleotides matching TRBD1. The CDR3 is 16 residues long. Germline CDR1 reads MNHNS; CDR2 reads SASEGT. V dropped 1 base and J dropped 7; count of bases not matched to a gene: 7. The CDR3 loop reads CASSEVGTGRGGELFF. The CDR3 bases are TGTGCCAGCAGTGAAGTAGGGACAGGGAGGGGCGGGGAGCTGTTTTTT.

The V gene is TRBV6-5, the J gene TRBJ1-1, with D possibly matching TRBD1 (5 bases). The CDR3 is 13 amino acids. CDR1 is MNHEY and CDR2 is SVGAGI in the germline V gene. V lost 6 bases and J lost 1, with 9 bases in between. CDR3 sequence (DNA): TGTGCCAGCAGGGATGGACAGAACACTGAAGCTTTCTTT. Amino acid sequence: CASRDGQNTEAFF.

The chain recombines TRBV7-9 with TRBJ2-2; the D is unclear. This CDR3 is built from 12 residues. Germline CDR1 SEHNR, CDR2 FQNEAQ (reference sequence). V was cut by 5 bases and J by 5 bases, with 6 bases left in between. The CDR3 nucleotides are TGTGCCAGCAGCCCCCAGACCGGGGAGCTGTTTTTT. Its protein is CASSPQTGELFF.

The CDR3, as DNA: TGTGCCATCAGTGAGGGTAGTTTAGAGACCCAGTACTTC. Protein sequence: CAISEGSLETQYF. The V and J genes are TRBV10-3 and TRBJ2-5; the D is unclear. V lost 2 bases to trimming and J lost 4 bases, with 8 bases between them. Germline loops: CDR1 ENHRY, CDR2 SYGVKD. The CDR3 extends over 13 amino acids.

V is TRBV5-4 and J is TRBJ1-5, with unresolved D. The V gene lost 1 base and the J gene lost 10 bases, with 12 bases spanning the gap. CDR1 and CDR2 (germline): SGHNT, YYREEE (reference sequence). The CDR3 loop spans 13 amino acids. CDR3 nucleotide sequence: TGTGCCAGCAGCTTGCGGCAGGAGGGCCCCCAGCATTTT. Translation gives CASSLRQEGPQHF.

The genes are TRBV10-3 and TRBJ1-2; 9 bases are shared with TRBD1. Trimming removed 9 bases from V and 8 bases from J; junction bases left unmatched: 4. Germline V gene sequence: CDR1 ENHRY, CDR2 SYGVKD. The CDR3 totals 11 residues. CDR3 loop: CAMGTGMGYTF. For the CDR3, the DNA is TGTGCCATGGGGACAGGGATGGGCTACACCTTC.

As DNA, the CDR3 is TGTGCCAGCAGTTACACGGGGGGAGCTAACTATGGCTACACCTTC. It specifies CASSYTGGANYGYTF. The V gene is TRBV6-2 or TRBV6-3, the J gene TRBJ1-2; possibly TRBD1 for D (5 bases). The CDR3 has 15 residues. The germline V gene has CDR1 MNHEY and CDR2 SVGEGT. The V gene lost 2 bases and the J gene lost 0 bases, with 10 bases spanning the gap.

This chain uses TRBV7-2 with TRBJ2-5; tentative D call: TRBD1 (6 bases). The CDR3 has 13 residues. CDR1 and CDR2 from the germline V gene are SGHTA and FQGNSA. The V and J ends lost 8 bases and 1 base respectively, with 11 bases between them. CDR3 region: CASARGIQETQYF. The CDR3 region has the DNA TGTGCCAGCGCGAGGGGGATCCAAGAGACCCAGTACTTC.

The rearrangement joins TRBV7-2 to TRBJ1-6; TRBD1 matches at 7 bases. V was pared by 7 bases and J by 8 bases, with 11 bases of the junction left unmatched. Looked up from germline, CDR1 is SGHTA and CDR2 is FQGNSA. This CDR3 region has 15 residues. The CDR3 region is CASTDRGQRYSPLHF. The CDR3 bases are TGTGCCAGCACGGACCGGGGACAGCGTTATTCACCCCTCCACTTT.

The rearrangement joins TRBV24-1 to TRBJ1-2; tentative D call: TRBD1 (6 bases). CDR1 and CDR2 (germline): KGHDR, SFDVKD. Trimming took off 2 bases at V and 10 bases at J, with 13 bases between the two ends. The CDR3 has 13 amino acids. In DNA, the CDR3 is TGTGCCACCAGTGATTCCAGGGGCCTGGACTACACCTTC. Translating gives CATSDSRGLDYTF.

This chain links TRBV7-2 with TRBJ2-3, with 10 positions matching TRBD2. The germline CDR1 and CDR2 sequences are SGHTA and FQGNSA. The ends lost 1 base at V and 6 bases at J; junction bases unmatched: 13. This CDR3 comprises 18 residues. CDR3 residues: CASSLGPSGGPPRDTQYF. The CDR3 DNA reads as TGTGCCAGCAGCTTAGGGCCTAGCGGGGGCCCTCCGAGGGATACGCAGTATTTT. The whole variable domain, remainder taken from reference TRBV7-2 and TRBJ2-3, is GAGVSQSPSNKVTEKGKDVELRCDPISGHTALYWYRQSLGQGLEFLIYFQGNSAPDKSGLPSDRFSAERTGGSVSTLTIQRTQQEDSAVYLCASSLGPSGGPPRDTQYFGPGTRLTVL.

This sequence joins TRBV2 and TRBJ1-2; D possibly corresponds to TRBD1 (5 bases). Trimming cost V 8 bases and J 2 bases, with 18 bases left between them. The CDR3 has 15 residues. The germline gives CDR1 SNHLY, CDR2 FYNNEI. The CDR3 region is CASHKEGAGNYGYTF. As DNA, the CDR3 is TGTGCCAGCCACAAAGAAGGGGCAGGCAACTATGGCTACACCTTC.

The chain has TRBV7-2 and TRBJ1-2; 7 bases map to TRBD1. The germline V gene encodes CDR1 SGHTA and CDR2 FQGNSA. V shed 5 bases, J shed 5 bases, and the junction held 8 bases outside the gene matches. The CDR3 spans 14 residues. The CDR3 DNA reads TGTGCCAGCAGCCCTACGGGGACAGTATATGGCTACACCTTC. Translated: CASSPTGTVYGYTF.

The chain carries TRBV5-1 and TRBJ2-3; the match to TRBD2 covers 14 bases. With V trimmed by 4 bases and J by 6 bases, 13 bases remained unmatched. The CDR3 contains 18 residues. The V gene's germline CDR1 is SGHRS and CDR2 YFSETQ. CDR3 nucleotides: TGCGCCAGCAGCCTAGGAAGACTAGCGGGGGGGCCGGGGGATACGCAGTATTTT. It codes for CASSLGRLAGGPGDTQYF.

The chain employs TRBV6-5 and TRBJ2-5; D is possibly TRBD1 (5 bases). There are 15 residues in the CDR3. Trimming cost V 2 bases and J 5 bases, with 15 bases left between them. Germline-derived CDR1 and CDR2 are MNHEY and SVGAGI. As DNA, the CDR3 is TGTGCCAGCAGTTACATCATAACAGGCAGTGAGACCCAGTACTTC. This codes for CASSYIITGSETQYF.

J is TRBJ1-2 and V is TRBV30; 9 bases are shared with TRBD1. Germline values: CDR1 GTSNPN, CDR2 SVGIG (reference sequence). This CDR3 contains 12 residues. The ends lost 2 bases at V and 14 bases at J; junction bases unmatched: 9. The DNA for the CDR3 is TGTGCCTGGAGTCAGGGACAGGGCCTTAGGACCTTC. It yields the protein CAWSQGQGLRTF.